This TCR beta chain was documented in a study of blood T cell repertoires in COVID-19. Across the study: T cells, B-cell-depleted T cells, or PBMCs provided the cDNA or gDNA that served as material.

Produced via immunoSEQ multiplex PCR; TCRdb's table is partial and in-frame only. The repertoire has fewer than 65,000 clones, 70% to 90% of them found once; the top ten carry about 17%. The sequenced material came from peripheral blood. The sequence was obtained from a human donor in a cohort sampled during active COVID-19.

The CDR3 spells CSASWDSSYNEQFF. The CDR3 DNA sequence: TGCAGTGCTAGTTGGGACAGCTCCTACAATGAGCAGTTCTTC. The V gene is TRBV20-1, the J gene TRBJ2-1; 7 bases agree with TRBD1. V gave up 3 bases and J gave up 0 bases; unmatched junction bases: 2. Per germline, CDR1 DFQATT and CDR2 SNEGSKA (reference sequence). The CDR3 is made up of 14 amino acids.